This TCR beta chain was recovered during a study of beta chain features in type 1 diabetes. Findings and caveats of the study: Among patients, naive, central memory and Treg TCRB repertoires appeared more similar than among healthy donors. Insertion counts at VDJ junctions were lower in type 1 diabetes patients, who also showed more deletions there. All four CD4+ subsets from Type 1 diabetes patients carried moderately but significantly shorter TCRB CDR3s.

Without exception, sorted populations had purity beyond 95%. Reverse transcribing all isolated RNA meant expressed TCRB transcripts were sequenced. The repertoire was sequenced with immunoSEQ multiplex PCR; TCRdb's copy has only in-frame clones and lacks some. The repertoire holds around 260,000 clones, with about a fifth as singletons. The table lists this clone with a few counts. Its antigen remains unknown. CDR1 SGDLS and CDR2 YYNGEE come from the germline V gene. The CDR3 contains 14 residues. V lost 4 bases to trimming and J lost 2 bases; unmatched junction nucleotides: 5. This receptor was obtained from a woman aged 40 to 50 with type 1 diabetes. The sample taken for sequencing was naive CD4+ T cells from blood. The V call is TRBV9, the J call TRBJ1-1, with 7 bases lining up with TRBD1. The CDR3, as DNA: TGTGCCAGCAGCCCGGGACAGCCTAACACTGAAGCTTTCTTT. Residues: CASSPGQPNTEAFF.